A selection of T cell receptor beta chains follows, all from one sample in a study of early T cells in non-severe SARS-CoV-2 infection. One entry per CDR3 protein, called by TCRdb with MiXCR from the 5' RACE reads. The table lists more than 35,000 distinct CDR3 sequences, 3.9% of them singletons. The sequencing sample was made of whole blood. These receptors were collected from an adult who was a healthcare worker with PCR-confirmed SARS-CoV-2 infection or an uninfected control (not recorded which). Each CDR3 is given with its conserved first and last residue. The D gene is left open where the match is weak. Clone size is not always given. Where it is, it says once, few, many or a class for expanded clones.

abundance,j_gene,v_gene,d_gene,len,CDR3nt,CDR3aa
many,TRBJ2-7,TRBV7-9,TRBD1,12,TGTGCCAGCCGGGACAGCTCCTACGAGCAGTACTTC,CASRDSSYEQYF
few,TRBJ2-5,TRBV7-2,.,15,TGTGCCAGCAGCCCCGGAATACCGGTTCAAGAGACCCAGTACTTC,CASSPGIPVQETQYF
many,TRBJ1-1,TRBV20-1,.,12,TGCAGTGCTGGTTTAATGAACACTGAAGCTTTCTTT,CSAGLMNTEAFF
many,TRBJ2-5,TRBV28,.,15,TGTGCCAGCAGTCAGGGACCGGCGGCGAGTGGGGCCCAGTACTTC,CASSQGPAASGAQYF
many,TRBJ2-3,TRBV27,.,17,TGTGCCAGCAGTTTATATTTGAGGACAGAGAACACAGATACGCAGTATTTT,CASSLYLRTENTDTQYF
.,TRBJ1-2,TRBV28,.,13,TGTGCCAGCAGTGATAGGTTTGTCTATGGCTACACCTTC,CASSDRFVYGYTF
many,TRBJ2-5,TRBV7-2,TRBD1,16,TGTGCCAGCAGCGTCCCAATGACAGGGTTGCAAGAGACCCAGTACTTC,CASSVPMTGLQETQYF
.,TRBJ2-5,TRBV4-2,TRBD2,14,TGTGCCAGCAGCCAGACTAGCGGGAAAGAGACCCAGTACTTC,CASSQTSGKETQYF
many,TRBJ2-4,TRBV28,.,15,TGTGCCAGCAGCCCTACTGGAGGTATAAGGAACATTCAGTACTTC,CASSPTGGIRNIQYF
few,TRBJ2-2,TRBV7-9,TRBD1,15,TGTGCCAGCTATACAGGGGAAGCGAACACCGGGGAGCTGTTTTTT,CASYTGEANTGELFF
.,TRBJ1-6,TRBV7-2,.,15,TGTGCCAGCAGCTTAGAAGGGCGCACACTTTCACCCCTCCACTTT,CASSLEGRTLSPLHF
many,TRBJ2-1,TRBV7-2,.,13,TGTGCCAGCAGCCCACCAGGGAACAATGAGCAGTTCTTC,CASSPPGNNEQFF
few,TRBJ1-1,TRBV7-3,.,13,TGTGCCAGCAGCTTGCTAGGGAGGACTGAAGCTTTCTTT,CASSLLGRTEAFF
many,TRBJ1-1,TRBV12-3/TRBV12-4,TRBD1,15,TGTGCCAGCAGATACCGCCGGGACAGTAACACTGAAGCTTTCTTT,CASRYRRDSNTEAFF
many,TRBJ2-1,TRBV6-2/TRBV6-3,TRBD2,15,TGTGCCAGCAGACCGGGACTAGCTGTATACAATGAGCAGTTCTTC,CASRPGLAVYNEQFF
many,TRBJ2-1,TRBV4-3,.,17,TGCGCCAGCAGCCAAGATCTTCCAGACCTTTCCTACAATGAGCAGTTCTTC,CASSQDLPDLSYNEQFF
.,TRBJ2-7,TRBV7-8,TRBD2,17,TGTGCCAGCAGCTTAGTGGCGGGAGTGGGCTTCTCCTACGAGCAGTACTTC,CASSLVAGVGFSYEQYF
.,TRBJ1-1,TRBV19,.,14,TGTGCCAGTAGATTAACGGGGGGAAACACTGAAGCTTTCTTT,CASRLTGGNTEAFF
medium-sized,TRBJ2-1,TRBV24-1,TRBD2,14,TGTGCCACCAGATCCGGACTAGGGGACAATGAGCAGTTCTTC,CATRSGLGDNEQFF
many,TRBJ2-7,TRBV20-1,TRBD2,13,TGCAGTGCTAGGGGACTAGCGGACTACGAGCAGTACTTC,CSARGLADYEQYF
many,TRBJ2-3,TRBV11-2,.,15,TGTGCCAGCAGCTTAGGGCGCGCACGCACAGATACGCAGTATTTT,CASSLGRARTDTQYF
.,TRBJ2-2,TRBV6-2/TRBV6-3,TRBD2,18,TGTGCCAGCAGTTTGACTGAAAAAGCGGGAGCGGTATCCGGGGAGCTGTTTTTT,CASSLTEKAGAVSGELFF
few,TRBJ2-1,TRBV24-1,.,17,TGTGCCACCAGTGATACCCGGACGGGTTTCTCCTACAATGAGCAGTTCTTC,CATSDTRTGFSYNEQFF
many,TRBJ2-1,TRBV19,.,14,TGTGCCAGTAGTGGTAGGGCACTGTACAATGAGCAGTTCTTC,CASSGRALYNEQFF
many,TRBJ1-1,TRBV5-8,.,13,TGTGCCAGCAGCACGGGGACATACCCTGAAGCTTTCTTT,CASSTGTYPEAFF
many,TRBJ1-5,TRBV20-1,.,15,TGCAGTGCTAGACGGATCCTGGACCCCGCTCAGCCCCAGCATTTT,CSARRILDPAQPQHF
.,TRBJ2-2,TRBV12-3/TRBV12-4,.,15,TGTGCCAGCAGTTTTAGCCCATTGAACACCGGGGAGCTGTTTTTT,CASSFSPLNTGELFF
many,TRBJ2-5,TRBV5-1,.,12,TGCGCCAGCAGCTTGTCCCTGGAGACCCAGTACTTC,CASSLSLETQYF
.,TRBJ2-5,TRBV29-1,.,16,TGCAGCGTTGAAGATCCCAGGGGGGGAATAAAAGAGACCCAGTACTTC,CSVEDPRGGIKETQYF
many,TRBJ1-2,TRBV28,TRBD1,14,TGTGCCAGCAGCCGAAGTACAGGGGTCTATGGCTACACCTTC,CASSRSTGVYGYTF
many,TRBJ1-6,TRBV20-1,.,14,TGCAGTGCCCCGCAGGGTTTCGCTAATTCACCCCTCCACTTT,CSAPQGFANSPLHF
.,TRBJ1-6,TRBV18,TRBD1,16,TGTGCCAGCTCTTCGGACAGGGTCCCGTCGAGTTCACCCCTCCACTTT,CASSSDRVPSSSPLHF
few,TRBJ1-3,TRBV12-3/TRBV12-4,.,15,TGTGCCAGCAGGGAAAGGGGGGACTCTGGAAACACCATATATTTT,CASRERGDSGNTIYF
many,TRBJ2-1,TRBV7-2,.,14,TGTGCCAGCAGCCGACTCACTACGTACAATGAGCAGTTCTTC,CASSRLTTYNEQFF
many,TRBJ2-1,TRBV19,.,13,TGTGCCAGTAGTGAATTAGCGATTAGTGAGCAGTTCTTC,CASSELAISEQFF
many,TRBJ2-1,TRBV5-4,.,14,TGTGCCAGCAGTTTGGGTGGGCCTAGCGCTGAGCAGTTCTTC,CASSLGGPSAEQFF
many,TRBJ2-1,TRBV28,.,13,TGTGCCAGCAGTTTGCGCGGCCCAAATGAGCAGTTCTTC,CASSLRGPNEQFF
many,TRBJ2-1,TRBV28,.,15,TGTGCCAGCAGTTCCCTAGCCTGGGGGATTTATGAGCAGTTCTTC,CASSSLAWGIYEQFF
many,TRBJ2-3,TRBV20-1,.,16,TGCAGTGCTAGAGTTTCAGGACTACGACACACAGATACGCAGTATTTT,CSARVSGLRHTDTQYF